The 8 T cell receptor beta chains given below trace back to one sample, sequenced in a study of T-cell memory formation after mild COVID-19. TCRdb re-derived calls from the 5' RACE reads in MiXCR, one entry per CDR3 protein. The data hold hundreds of thousands of distinct CDR3 sequences, with 25% to 30% observed a single time. Sequences were obtained from PBMCs or a T cell subset sorted from them (not recorded which). These receptors all stem from an adult woman who had mild COVID-19 (a few samples of this study predate the infection). Cell type and time point are not known.

The V and J genes are TRBV6-5 and TRBJ1-1; 11 nucleotides align to TRBD1. The V gene end was trimmed by 6 bases and the J gene end by 5 bases; junction bases not matched to a gene: 8. The CDR3 is 15 residues long. The germline CDR1 and CDR2 sequences are MNHEY and SVGAGI. The CDR3 sequence is CASRRTGGARTEAFF. CDR3 nucleotide sequence: TGTGCCAGCAGGAGGACAGGGGGCGCGAGGACTGAAGCTTTCTTT.

This clonotype was recorded at least ten times. This rearrangement joins TRBV2 to TRBJ2-1; 7 bases are a match to TRBD2. The CDR3 consists of 12 residues. The germline gives CDR1 SNHLY, CDR2 FYNNEI. V shed 4 bases and J 9 bases; nucleotides not matched to a gene: 3. CDR3 DNA: TGTGCCAGCAGTGGACTAGCATTTGAGCAGTTCTTC. It codes for CASSGLAFEQFF.

This chain uses TRBV6-6 with TRBJ2-4; 10 bases match TRBD2. Germline CDR1 and CDR2: MNHNY and SVGAGI (reference sequence). The CDR3 is 14 residues long. Losses at the gene ends were 0 bases for V and 15 bases for J; bases not matched to a gene: 8. The CDR3 region is CASSYSRELAGTYF. The CDR3 bases are TGTGCCAGCAGTTACTCTCGGGAACTAGCGGGAACGTACTTC.

V usage is TRBV11-2 and J usage is TRBJ1-1; 8 positions agree with TRBD1. The J segment lost 3 bases and the V segment lost 5 bases, leaving 8 bases of the junction unmatched. The CDR3 has 15 amino acids. Germline V gives CDR1 SGHAT, CDR2 FQNNGV. CDR3 in DNA: TGTGCCAGCAGCGAAGCAGACAGGGGAGACACTGAAGCTTTCTTT. Residues: CASSEADRGDTEAFF. The full variable domain, completed using reference TRBV11-2 and TRBJ1-1, is EAGVAQSPRYKIIEKRQSVAFWCNPISGHATLYWYQQILGQGPKLLIQFQNNGVVDDSQLPKDRFSAERLKGVDSTLKIQPAKLEDSAVYLCASSEADRGDTEAFFGQGTRLTVV.

This clonotype was picked up a small number of times. The chain joins TRBV12-3 or TRBV12-4 to TRBJ1-5; a possible D gene is TRBD1 (5 bases). V was cut by 3 bases and J by 2 bases, with 11 bases left in between. The CDR3 has 15 residues. The CDR3 here is CASSFGQGGNQPQHF. CDR3 bases: TGTGCCAGCAGTTTCGGGCAGGGCGGCAATCAGCCCCAGCATTTT.

J is TRBJ2-1 and V is TRBV29-1, with 8 bases that match TRBD2. Unmatched junction bases numbered 5, after V lost 4 bases and J lost 6 bases. CDR3 length: 13 amino acids. Germline CDR1 and CDR2: SQVTM and ANQGSEA. CDR3 amino acids: CSVAREGLNEQFF. The CDR3 bases are TGCAGCGTTGCCCGGGAGGGACTCAATGAGCAGTTCTTC.

The chain employs TRBV29-1 and TRBJ2-2; 12 bases align to TRBD2. Germline-derived CDR1 and CDR2 are SQVTM and ANQGSEA. J gave up 6 bases and V 1 base, and 6 bases lay outside the gene matches. The CDR3 is 16 amino acids. The CDR3 sequence: CSVEGLAGALAGELFF. The CDR3 bases are TGCAGCGTTGAAGGACTAGCGGGAGCTTTGGCCGGGGAGCTGTTTTTT.

This clonotype turned up a few times. The rearrangement uses TRBV5-1 and TRBJ2-5; tentatively, D is TRBD2 (6 bases). Trimming pared 3 bases from V and 5 bases from J, leaving 11 bases between. This CDR3 region has 13 residues. Per the germline V gene, CDR1 is SGHRS and CDR2 is YFSETQ. CDR3 region: CASSSHGGETQYF. DNA of the CDR3: TGCGCCAGCAGCTCCCACGGAGGGGAGACCCAGTACTTC.